This T cell receptor (beta chain) was profiled in a study of shared clonotypes between healthy human individuals. On this clone: Its antigen remains unknown.

The table came from immunoSEQ multiplex PCR; TCRdb's copy has only in-frame clones and leaves some out. The sample shows about 1 million clones, around 74% of them seen only once. Notes on the study in general: Rarefaction demonstrated incomplete sorted-subset sequencing despite large depth. Clonotypes not shared had lower generation probabilities than those common to all four donors. Across subsets, estimated richness was generally greater for naive than for memory populations. Clonotype sharing across donors was expected to vary with sequencing depth.

Germline values: CDR1 MNHEY, CDR2 SVGAGI. Trimming took 5 bases from V and 5 from J; bases not matched to a gene: 3. CDR3 length: 13 amino acids. This clonotype originated in a man younger than 30 in good health. V usage is TRBV6-5 and J usage is TRBJ2-5; 9 nucleotides match TRBD2. The sequenced sample was memory CD4+ T cells sorted from blood. The subset was: CD45RA-negative fraction. CDR3 sequence (DNA): TGTGCCAGCAGTCGGACTAGCGTTGAGACCCAGTACTTC. Protein product: CASSRTSVETQYF.